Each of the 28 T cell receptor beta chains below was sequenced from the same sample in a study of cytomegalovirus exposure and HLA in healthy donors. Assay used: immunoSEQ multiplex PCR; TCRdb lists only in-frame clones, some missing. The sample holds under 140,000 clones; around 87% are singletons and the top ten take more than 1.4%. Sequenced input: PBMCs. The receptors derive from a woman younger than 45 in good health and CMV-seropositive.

Here the CDR3 DNA reads TGTGCCAGCAGCCCGGGACTAGCGCCAGAGACCCAGTACTTC. Residues: CASSPGLAPETQYF. V usage is TRBV7-2 and J usage is TRBJ2-5, with 10 bases lining up with TRBD2. The CDR3 is 14 amino acids. Germline V gene sequence: CDR1 SGHTA, CDR2 FQGNSA. Losses at the gene ends were 5 bases for V and 4 bases for J; bases not matched to a gene: 4. The full variable domain, its missing parts supplied by reference TRBV7-2 and TRBJ2-5, is GAGVSQSPSNKVTEKGKDVELRCDPISGHTALYWYRQSLGQGLEFLIYFQGNSAPDKSGLPSDRFSAERTGGSVSTLTIQRTQQEDSAVYLCASSPGLAPETQYFGPGTRLLVL.

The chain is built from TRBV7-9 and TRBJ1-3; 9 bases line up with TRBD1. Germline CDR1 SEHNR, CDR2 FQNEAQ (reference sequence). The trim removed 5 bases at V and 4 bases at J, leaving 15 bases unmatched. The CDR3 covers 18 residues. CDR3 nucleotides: TGTGCCAGCAGCCCCGGACAGGGGAGGGTAGGCGAAGGAAACACCATATATTTT. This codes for CASSPGQGRVGEGNTIYF.

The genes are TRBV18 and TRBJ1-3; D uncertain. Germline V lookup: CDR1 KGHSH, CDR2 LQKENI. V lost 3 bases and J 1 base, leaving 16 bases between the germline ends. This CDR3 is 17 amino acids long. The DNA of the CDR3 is TGTGCCAGCTCACCGGGCGCAGGTAAAAGATCTGGAAACACCATATATTTT. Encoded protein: CASSPGAGKRSGNTIYF.

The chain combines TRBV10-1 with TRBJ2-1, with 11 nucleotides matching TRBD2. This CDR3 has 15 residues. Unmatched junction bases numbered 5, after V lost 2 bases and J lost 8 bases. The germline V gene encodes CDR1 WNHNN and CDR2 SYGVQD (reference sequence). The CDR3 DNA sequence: TGCGCCAGCAGTGAGGGTAGCGGGAGGGCCCATGAGCAGTTCTTC. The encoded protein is CASSEGSGRAHEQFF.

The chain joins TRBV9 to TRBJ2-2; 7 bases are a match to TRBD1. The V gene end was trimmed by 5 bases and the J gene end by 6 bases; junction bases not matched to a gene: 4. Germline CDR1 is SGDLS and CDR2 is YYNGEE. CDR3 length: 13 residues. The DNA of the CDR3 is TGTGCCAGCAGAGACAGGGCCCCCGGGGAGCTGTTTTTT. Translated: CASRDRAPGELFF.

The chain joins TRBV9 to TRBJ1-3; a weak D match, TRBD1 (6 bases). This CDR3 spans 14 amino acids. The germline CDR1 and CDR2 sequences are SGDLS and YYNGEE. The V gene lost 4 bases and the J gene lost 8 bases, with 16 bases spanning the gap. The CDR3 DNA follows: TGTGCCAGCAGCCAAGGGGGTCTACCGGACACCATATATTTT. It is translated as CASSQGGLPDTIYF.

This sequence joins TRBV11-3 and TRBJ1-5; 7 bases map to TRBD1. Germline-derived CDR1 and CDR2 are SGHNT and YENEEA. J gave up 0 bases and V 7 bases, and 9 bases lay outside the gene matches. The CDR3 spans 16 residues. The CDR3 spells CASNHGTAYSNQPQHF. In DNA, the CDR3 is TGTGCCAGCAACCACGGGACAGCCTATAGCAATCAGCCCCAGCATTTT.

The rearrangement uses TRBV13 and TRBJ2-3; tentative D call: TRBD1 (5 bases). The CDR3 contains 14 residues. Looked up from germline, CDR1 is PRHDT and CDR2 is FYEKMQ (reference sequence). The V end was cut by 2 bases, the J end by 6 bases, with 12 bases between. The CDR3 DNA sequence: TGTGCCAGCAGCTTATATGGGGCGGTGGATACGCAGTATTTT. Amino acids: CASSLYGAVDTQYF.

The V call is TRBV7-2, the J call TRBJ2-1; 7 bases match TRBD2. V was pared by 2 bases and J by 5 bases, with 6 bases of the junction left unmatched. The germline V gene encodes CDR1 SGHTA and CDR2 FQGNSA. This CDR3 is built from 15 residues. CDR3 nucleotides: TGTGCCAGCAGCTTATTTGGACTAGGTGACAATGAGCAGTTCTTC. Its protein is CASSLFGLGDNEQFF.

The CDR3 is CASSPGAVETQYF. The DNA for the CDR3 is TGTGCCAGCTCACCAGGCGCGGTAGAGACCCAGTACTTC. The rearrangement links TRBV18 to TRBJ2-5; D not certain. Germline V lookup: CDR1 KGHSH, CDR2 LQKENI. Trimming left V 2 bases short and J 4 bases short, with 8 bases between. This CDR3 spans 13 amino acids.

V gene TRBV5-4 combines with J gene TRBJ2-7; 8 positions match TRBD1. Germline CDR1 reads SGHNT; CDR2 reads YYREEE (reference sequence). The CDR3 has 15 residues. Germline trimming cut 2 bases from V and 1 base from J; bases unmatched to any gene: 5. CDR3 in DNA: TGTGCCAGCAGCTTAGGACAGGGCAGATCCTACGAGCAGTACTTC. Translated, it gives CASSLGQGRSYEQYF.

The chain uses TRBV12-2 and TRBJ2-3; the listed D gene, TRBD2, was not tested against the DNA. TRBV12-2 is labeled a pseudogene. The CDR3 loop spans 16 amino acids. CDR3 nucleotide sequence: TGTGCAAGTCGCTTAAGGCTAGCGGGATCTGGGCTGAGGCAGTATTTT. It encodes CASRLRLAGSGLRQYF.

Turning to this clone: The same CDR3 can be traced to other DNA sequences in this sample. The CDR3 DNA is TGCGCCAGCAGCCAAGTTTCTCTGAACACTGAAGCTTTCTTT. This encodes CASSQVSLNTEAFF. The rearrangement links TRBV4-1 to TRBJ1-1; D call uncertain. V was clipped by 1 base and J by 0 bases, with 6 bases between them. Germline loops: CDR1 MGHRA, CDR2 YSYEKL. The CDR3 has 14 residues.

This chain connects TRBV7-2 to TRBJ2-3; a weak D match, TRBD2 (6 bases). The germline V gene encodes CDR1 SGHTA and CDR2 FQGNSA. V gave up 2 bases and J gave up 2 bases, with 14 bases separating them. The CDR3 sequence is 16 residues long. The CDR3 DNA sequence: TGTGCCAGCAGCTTAAGCGGCGGGACCCTCACAGATACGCAGTATTTT. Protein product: CASSLSGGTLTDTQYF.

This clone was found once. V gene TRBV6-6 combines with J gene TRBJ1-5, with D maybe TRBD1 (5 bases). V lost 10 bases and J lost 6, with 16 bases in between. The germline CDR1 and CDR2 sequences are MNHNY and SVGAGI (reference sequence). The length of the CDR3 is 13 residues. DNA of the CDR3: TGTGCCACCGTGGCAGGGTCAAGTCAGCCCCAGCATTTT. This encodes CATVAGSSQPQHF.

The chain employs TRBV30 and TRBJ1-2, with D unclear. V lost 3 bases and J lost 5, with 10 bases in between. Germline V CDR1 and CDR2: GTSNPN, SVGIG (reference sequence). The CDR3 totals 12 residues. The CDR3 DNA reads TGTGCCTGGAGGGTGGGCCAGTATGGCTACACCTTC. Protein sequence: CAWRVGQYGYTF. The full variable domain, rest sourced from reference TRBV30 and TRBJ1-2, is SQTIHQWPATLVQPVGSPLSLECTVEGTSNPNLYWYRQAAGRGLQLLFYSVGIGQISSEVPQNLSASRPQDRQFILSSKKLLLSDSGFYLCAWRVGQYGYTFGSGTRLTVV.

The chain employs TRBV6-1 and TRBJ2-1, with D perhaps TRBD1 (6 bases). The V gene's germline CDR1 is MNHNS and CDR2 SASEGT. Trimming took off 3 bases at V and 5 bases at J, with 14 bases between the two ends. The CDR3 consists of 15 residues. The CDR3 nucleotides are TGTGCCAGCAGTGAGACAGGTGGCTTAGACAATGAGCAGTTCTTC. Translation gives CASSETGGLDNEQFF.

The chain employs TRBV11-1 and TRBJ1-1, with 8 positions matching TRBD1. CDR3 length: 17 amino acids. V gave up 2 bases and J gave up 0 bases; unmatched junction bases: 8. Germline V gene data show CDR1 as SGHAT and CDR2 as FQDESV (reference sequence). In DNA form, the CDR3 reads TGTGCCAGCAGCTTACGTAGGACAGGGAGTGTGAACACTGAAGCTTTCTTT. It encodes CASSLRRTGSVNTEAFF. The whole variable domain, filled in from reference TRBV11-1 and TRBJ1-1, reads EAEVAQSPRYKITEKSQAVAFWCDPISGHATLYWYRQILGQGPELLVQFQDESVVDDSQLPKDRFSAERLKGVDSTLKIQPAELGDSAMYLCASSLRRTGSVNTEAFFGQGTRLTVV.

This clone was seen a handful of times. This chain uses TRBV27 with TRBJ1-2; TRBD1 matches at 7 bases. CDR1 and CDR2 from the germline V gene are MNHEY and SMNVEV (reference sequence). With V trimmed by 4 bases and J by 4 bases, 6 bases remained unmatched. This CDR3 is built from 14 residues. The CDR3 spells CASSSDRDVYGYTF. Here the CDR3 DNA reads TGTGCCAGCAGTTCCGACAGGGACGTCTATGGCTACACCTTC.

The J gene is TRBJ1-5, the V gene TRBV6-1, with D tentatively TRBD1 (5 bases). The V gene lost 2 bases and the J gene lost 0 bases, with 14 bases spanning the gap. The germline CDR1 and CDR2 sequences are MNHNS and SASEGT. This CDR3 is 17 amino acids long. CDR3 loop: CASSEYPRQYSNQPQHF. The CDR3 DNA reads TGTGCCAGCAGTGAATACCCGCGACAGTATAGCAATCAGCCCCAGCATTTT.

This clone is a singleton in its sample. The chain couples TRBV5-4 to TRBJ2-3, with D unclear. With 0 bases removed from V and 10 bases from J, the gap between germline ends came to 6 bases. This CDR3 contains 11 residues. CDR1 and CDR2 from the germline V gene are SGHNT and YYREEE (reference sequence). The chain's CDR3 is CASSLESAQYF. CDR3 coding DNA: TGTGCCAGCAGCTTGGAGAGTGCGCAGTATTTT.

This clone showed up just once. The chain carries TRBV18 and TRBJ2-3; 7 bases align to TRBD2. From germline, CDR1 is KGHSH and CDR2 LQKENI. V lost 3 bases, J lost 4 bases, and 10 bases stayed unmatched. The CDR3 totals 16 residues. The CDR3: CASSPMWSGISDTQYF. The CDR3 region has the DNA TGTGCCAGCTCACCCATGTGGAGCGGGATTTCAGATACGCAGTATTTT.

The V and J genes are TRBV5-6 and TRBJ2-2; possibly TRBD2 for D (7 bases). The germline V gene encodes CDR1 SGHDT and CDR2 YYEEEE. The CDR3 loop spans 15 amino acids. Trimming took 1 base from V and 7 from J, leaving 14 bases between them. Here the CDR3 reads CASSLRWGGVGELFF. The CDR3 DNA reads TGTGCCAGCAGCTTGAGGTGGGGGGGCGTCGGGGAGCTGTTTTTT.

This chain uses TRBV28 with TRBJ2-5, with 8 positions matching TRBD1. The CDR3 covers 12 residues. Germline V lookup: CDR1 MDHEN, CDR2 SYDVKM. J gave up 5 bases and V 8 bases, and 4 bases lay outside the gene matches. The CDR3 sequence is CASRAGGETQYF. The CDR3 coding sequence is TGTGCCAGCCGGGCAGGGGGCGAGACCCAGTACTTC.

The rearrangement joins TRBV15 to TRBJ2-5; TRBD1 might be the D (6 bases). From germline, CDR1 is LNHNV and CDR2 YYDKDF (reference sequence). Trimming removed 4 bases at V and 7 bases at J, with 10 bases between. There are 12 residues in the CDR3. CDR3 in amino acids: CATSKQGGTQYF. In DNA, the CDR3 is TGTGCCACCAGCAAGCAAGGGGGGACCCAGTACTTC.

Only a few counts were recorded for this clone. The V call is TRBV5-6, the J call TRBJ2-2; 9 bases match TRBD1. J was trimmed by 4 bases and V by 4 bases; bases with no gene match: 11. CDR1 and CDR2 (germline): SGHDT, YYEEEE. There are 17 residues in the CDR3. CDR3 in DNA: TGTGCCAGCAGCGGGGACAGGGAGGCCGTTGGCACCGGGGAGCTGTTTTTT. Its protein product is CASSGDREAVGTGELFF.

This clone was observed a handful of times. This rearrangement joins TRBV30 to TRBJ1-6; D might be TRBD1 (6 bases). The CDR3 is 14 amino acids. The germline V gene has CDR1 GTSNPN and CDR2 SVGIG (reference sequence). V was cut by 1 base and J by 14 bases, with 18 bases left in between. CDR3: CAWSGPGARVALHF. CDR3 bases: TGTGCCTGGAGTGGACCAGGGGCTCGTGTCGCCCTCCACTTT. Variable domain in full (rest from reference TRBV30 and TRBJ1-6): SQTIHQWPATLVQPVGSPLSLECTVEGTSNPNLYWYRQAAGRGLQLLFYSVGIGQISSEVPQNLSASRPQDRQFILSSKKLLLSDSGFYLCAWSGPGARVALHFGNGTRLTVT.

Here the CDR3 reads CASDRQVRITYEQYF. CDR3 coding DNA: TGTGCTAGTGACCGACAGGTTCGTATCACCTACGAGCAGTACTTC. J is TRBJ2-7 and V is TRBV12-5, with D possibly being TRBD1 (6 bases). This CDR3 has 15 amino acids. V lost 7 bases and J lost 2, with 18 bases in between. Germline CDR1 is LGHNT and CDR2 is FRNRAP. Using reference TRBV12-5 and TRBJ2-7 for the parts outside the CDR3, the full variable domain is DARVTQTPRHKVTEMGQEVTMRCQPILGHNTVFWYRQTMMQGLELLAYFRNRAPLDDSGMPKDRFSAEMPDATLATLKIQPSEPRDSAVYFCASDRQVRITYEQYFGPGTRLTVT.